Listed below are T cell receptor beta chains from one sample, sequenced in a study of early T cells in non-severe SARS-CoV-2 infection. One entry per CDR3 protein, called by TCRdb with MiXCR from the 5' RACE reads. The sample lists tens of thousands of distinct CDR3 sequences; 6.5% to 8.5% were seen once. Sequenced sample: whole blood. The origin of the receptors is an adult who was a healthcare worker with PCR-confirmed SARS-CoV-2 infection or an uninfected control (not recorded which). CDR3s include the opening cysteine and the closing phenylalanine or tryptophan. D genes are given only for firm matches. Clone size is not always given. Where it is, it says once, few, many or a class for expanded clones.

TRBJ1-5	-	TRBV30	many	14	TGTGCCTGGAGTGGACAAAACCCCAATCAGCCCCAGCATTTT	CAWSGQNPNQPQHF
TRBJ2-7	TRBD2	TRBV15	few	16	TGTGCCACCAGCAGAGATAGGACTAGCGGACAATACGAGCAGTACTTC	CATSRDRTSGQYEQYF
TRBJ2-1	TRBD2	TRBV5-3	many	15	TGTGCCAGAAGCGGACTAGCGGTCTCCTACAATGAGCAGTTCTTC	CARSGLAVSYNEQFF
TRBJ2-7	-	TRBV19	many	12	TGTGCCAGTAGTAAGCAACGGGGGGAGCAGTACTTC	CASSKQRGEQYF
TRBJ2-1	TRBD2	TRBV4-1	few	17	TGCGCCAGCAGCCACGGACTAGCGGGCGAGGGGGACAATGAGCAGTTCTTC	CASSHGLAGEGDNEQFF
TRBJ2-3	TRBD2	TRBV20-1	many	16	TGCAGTGCTAGGGGACTAGCGGGGGGACTCGCAGATACGCAGTATTTT	CSARGLAGGLADTQYF
TRBJ2-1	TRBD2	TRBV7-6	many	15	TGTGCCAGCAGCCGCAGCGGGACCAAATACAATGAGCAGTTCTTC	CASSRSGTKYNEQFF
TRBJ1-3	-	TRBV7-6	-	14	TGTGCCAGCAGCTTGGGGGGTCTTTACAACACCATATATTTT	CASSLGGLYNTIYF
TRBJ2-1	-	TRBV2	many	17	TGTGCCAGGGGGACTACAGGGTTGGTAGGGGCCTACAATGAGCAGTTCTTC	CARGTTGLVGAYNEQFF
TRBJ2-1	-	TRBV20-1	-	13	TGCAGTGCCTGGATCCTAGCCGATAATGAGCAGTTCTTC	CSAWILADNEQFF
TRBJ1-5	-	TRBV20-1	medium-sized	12	TGCAGTGCTGAAGACGGCAATCAGCCCCAGCATTTT	CSAEDGNQPQHF
TRBJ2-7	TRBD2	TRBV19	few	16	TGTGCCAGTAGTATCTCGGGCGGGACTAGCCCCTACGAGCAGTACTTC	CASSISGGTSPYEQYF
TRBJ2-3	TRBD2	TRBV6-6	many	14	TGTGCCAGCCAAAGGCGGGAGGGCCTCGATACGCAGTATTTT	CASQRREGLDTQYF
TRBJ2-7	-	TRBV27	few	14	TGTGCCAGCAGTTTAGGGGACGGAGCCTACGAGCAGTACTTC	CASSLGDGAYEQYF
TRBJ2-1	-	TRBV7-2	many	13	TGTGCCAGCAGCGCCTCATGGGGCAATGAGCAGTTCTTC	CASSASWGNEQFF
TRBJ2-7	-	TRBV5-1	few	16	TGCGCCAGCAGCCTCCTCCCGCCATCGGGTTCCTACGAGCAGTACTTC	CASSLLPPSGSYEQYF
TRBJ1-6	-	TRBV11-3	-	14	TGTGCCAGCAGCTCTGGGACTTGTAATTCACCCCTCCACTTT	CASSSGTCNSPLHF
TRBJ2-3	TRBD2	TRBV18	few	16	TGTGCCAGCTCACCAAAGGGGACTAGCGTTACAGATACGCAGTATTTT	CASSPKGTSVTDTQYF
TRBJ2-1	TRBD2	TRBV27	many	14	TGTGCCAGCAGTTCTCCGGGACTAGCAAATGAGCAGTTCTTC	CASSSPGLANEQFF
TRBJ2-3	-	TRBV11-2	many	14	TGTGCCAGCAGCTTAGGAAGCGTTGAGGATACGCAGTATTTT	CASSLGSVEDTQYF
TRBJ2-5	TRBD1	TRBV18	many	16	TGTGCCAGCTCAACGGAAGGACAGGGGACTCAAGAGACCCAGTACTTC	CASSTEGQGTQETQYF